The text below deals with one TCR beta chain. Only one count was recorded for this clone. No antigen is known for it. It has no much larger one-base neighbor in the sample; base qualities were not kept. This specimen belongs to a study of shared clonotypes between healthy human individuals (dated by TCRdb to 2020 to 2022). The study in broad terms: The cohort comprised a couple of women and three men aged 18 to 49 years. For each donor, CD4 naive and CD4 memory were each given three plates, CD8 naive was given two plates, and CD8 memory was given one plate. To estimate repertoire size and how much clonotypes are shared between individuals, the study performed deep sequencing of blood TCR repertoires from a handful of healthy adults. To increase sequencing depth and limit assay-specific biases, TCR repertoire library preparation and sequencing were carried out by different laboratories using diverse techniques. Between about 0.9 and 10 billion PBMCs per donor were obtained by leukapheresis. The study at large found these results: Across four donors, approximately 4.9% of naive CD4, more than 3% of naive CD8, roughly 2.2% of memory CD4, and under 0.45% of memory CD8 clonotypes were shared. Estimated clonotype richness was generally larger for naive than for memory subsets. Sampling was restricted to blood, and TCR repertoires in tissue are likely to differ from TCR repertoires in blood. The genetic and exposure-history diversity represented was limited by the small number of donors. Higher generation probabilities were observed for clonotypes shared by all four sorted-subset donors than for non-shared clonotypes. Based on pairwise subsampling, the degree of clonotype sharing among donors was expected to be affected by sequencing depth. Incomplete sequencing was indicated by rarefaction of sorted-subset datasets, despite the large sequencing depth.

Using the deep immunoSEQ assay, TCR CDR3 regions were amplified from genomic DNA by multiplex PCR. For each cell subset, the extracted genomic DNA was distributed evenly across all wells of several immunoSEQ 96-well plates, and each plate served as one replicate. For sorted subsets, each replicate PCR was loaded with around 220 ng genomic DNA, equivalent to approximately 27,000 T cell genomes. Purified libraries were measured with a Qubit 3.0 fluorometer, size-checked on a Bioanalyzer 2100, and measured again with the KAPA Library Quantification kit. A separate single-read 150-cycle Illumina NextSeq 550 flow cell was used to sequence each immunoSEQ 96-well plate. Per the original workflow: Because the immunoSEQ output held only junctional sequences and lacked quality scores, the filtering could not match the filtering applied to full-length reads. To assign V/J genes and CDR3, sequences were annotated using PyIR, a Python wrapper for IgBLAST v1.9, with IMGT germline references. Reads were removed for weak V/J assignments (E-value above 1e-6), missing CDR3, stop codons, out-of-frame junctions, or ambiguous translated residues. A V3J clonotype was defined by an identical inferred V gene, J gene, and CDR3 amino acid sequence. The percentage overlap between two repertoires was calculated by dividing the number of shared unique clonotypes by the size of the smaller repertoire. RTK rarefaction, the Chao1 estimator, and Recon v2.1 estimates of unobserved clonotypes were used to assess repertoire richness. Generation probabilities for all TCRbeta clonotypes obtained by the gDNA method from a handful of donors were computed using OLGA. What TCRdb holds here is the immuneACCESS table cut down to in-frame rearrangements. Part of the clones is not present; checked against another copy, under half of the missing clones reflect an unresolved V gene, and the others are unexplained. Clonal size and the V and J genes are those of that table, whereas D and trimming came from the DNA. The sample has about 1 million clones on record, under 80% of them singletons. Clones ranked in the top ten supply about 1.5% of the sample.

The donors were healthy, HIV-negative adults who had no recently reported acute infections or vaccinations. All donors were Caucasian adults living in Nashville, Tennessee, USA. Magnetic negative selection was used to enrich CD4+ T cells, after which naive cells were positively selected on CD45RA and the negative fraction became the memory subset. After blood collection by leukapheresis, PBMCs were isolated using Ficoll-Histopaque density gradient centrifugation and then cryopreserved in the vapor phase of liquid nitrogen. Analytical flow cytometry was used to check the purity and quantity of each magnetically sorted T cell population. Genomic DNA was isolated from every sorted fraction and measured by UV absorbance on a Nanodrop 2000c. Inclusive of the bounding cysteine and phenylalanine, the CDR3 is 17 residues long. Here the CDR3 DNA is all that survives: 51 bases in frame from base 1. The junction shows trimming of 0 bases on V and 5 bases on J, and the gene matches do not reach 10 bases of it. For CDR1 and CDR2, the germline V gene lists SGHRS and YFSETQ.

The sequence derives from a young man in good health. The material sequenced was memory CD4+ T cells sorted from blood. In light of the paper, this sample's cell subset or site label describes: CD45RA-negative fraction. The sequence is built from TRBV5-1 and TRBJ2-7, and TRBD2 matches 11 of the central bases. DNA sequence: TGCGCCAGCAGCTTGGATGACCTAGCGGGGGGCGGTAACGAGCAGTACTTC. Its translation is CASSLDDLAGGGNEQYF.